Given below is one TCR beta chain in context. It has no known antigen specificity. Per-base qualities were not stored, and no clone one base away is much larger. Genomic DNA was extracted from sorted cells for sequencing of the TCRbeta CDR3 region. The immunoSEQ Assay was used to sequence the TCRbeta CDR3 regions. TCRdb provides this immuneACCESS table in a form limited to in-frame rearrangements. Some clones are lacking; in checked studies, under half of them reflect an unresolved V gene, and why the rest are absent is not known. This sample holds tens of thousands of clones; around four fifths were observed only once. The top ten hold more than 0.95% of the sample. The trial excluded patients who had a history of autoimmune disease or were on systemic immunosuppression. Peripheral blood for TCR sequencing was drawn from every dose cohort at baseline, at cycle 4 day 1 and at cycle 7 day 1. Samples came from an open-label, multicenter, first-in-human phase I dose-escalation trial of ivuxolimab. Adults with locally advanced or metastatic melanoma, renal cell, hepatocellular, or head and neck squamous cell carcinoma were enrolled in the trial. Before TCR sequencing, CD4+ and CD8+ T cells were separately sorted from peripheral blood.

The record originates from a study of OX40 agonist ivuxolimab in advanced cancers. Turning to the overall study: Ivuxolimab, which targeted the costimulatory receptor OX40 (CD134), was an agonistic, fully human IgG2 monoclonal antibody. Intravenous ivuxolimab was administered to patients every 2 weeks at six dose levels: 0.01, 0.1, 0.3, 1.5, 3 and 10 mg/kg. Among the approximately 50 dose-escalation patients, about 20 had hepatocellular carcinoma, about 15 melanoma, 9 renal cell carcinoma and 9 head and neck cancer. A male proportion of around 81% and a mean age of 60 years, ranging from 23 to 79, were recorded for the dose-escalation cohort. Prior anti-PD-1, anti-PD-L1 or anti-CTLA-4 therapy was permitted, and checkpoint inhibitors had been received by about 44% of dose-escalation patients. Partial responses occurred in three dose-escalation patients: two with cutaneous melanoma and one with hepatocellular carcinoma. The purpose of peripheral TCRbeta sequencing was to test whether ivuxolimab changed TCR sequence diversity and led to clonal T-cell expansion. The paper reports the monotherapy dose-escalation portion (N of about 50 patients) of the phase I ivuxolimab trial. Beyond this particular receptor, the publication reports: After ivuxolimab, expanded clones were on average more numerous among CD8+ T cells than among CD4+ T cells. At doses from 0.1 to 3.0 mg/kg, clonal expansion was seen in both CD4+ and CD8+ blood T cells between baseline and week 6. Low levels of normalized T-cell clonal expansion were also shown by some nonresponding patients. In partial responders in the 0.1-3.0 mg/kg groups, normalized peripheral clonal expansion was found to be among the lowest, especially among CD8+ T cells. The antigen specificity of the clonally expanded peripheral T cells was not determined.

Its CDR3 holds 15 amino acids, cysteine through phenylalanine. The retained sequence is limited to the CDR3, 45 bases, with the frame set at the first base. Taken from the germline V gene, the CDR1 and CDR2 loops are SGHDT and YYEEEE. V ends up 6 bases short and J 8 bases short, with an unmatched junction base count of 9. The sequence links TRBV5-6 to TRBJ1-6, and TRBD1 matches 9 of the central bases. The clonotype originates from an adult with an advanced solid tumor such as melanoma, head and neck, liver or kidney cancer. The sample in question was CD4+ or CD8+ T cells sorted from blood, obtained in a trial of the OX40 agonist ivuxolimab. The CDR3 sequence is CASKQTGTGYSPLHF. The DNA sequence is TGTGCCAGCAAACAGACCGGGACAGGGTATTCACCCCTCCACTTT.